This T cell receptor beta chain was identified in a study of early T cells in non-severe SARS-CoV-2 infection. Between the trimmed V and J ends, which lost 5 bases and 9 bases, there was a span of 14 bases. The CDR3 extends over 13 amino acids. Per the germline V gene, CDR1 is SGHTA and CDR2 is FQGNSA. TCRdb called the 5' RACE reads again in MiXCR, with one record for every CDR3 protein. Of tens of thousands of distinct CDR3 sequences listed, 5% to 7% are singletons. This clonotype has a handful of counts. Sequencing input: whole blood. This clonotype originated in an adult who was a healthcare worker with PCR-confirmed SARS-CoV-2 infection or an uninfected control (not recorded which). The J gene is TRBJ2-1, the V gene TRBV7-2, with unresolved D. The CDR3 sequence: CASSVQAVSEQFF. The CDR3 DNA reads as TGTGCCAGCAGCGTTCAGGCGGTCAGTGAGCAGTTCTTC. The entire variable domain, with the rest obtained from reference TRBV7-2 and TRBJ2-1, is as follows: GAGVSQSPSNKVTEKGKDVELRCDPISGHTALYWYRQSLGQGLEFLIYFQGNSAPDKSGLPSDRFSAERTGGSVSTLTIQRTQQEDSAVYLCASSVQAVSEQFFGPGTRLTVL.